This TCR beta chain was documented in a study of T-cell memory formation after mild COVID-19. TCRdb recomputed calls from the 5' RACE reads with MiXCR, one row per CDR3 protein. The table lists roughly 550,000 distinct CDR3 sequences, roughly 22% of them singletons, with under 15% in the top ten. Broader study findings: The appearance of some responding clones in pre-infection memory suggested that cross-reactive memory joined. The second-wave clones peaking on day 37 were not confirmed as SARS-CoV-2-specific. Later expanders leaned CD4+, whereas clones that contracted between day 15 and 85 were balanced CD4/CD8.

This clonotype was picked up a small number of times. Its cognate antigen is unknown. The CDR3 is 14 residues long. Trimming shortened V by 4 bases and J by 2 bases, and 15 bases separated the two germline ends. The germline CDR1 and CDR2 sequences are DFQATT and SNEGSKA (reference sequence). V is TRBV20-1 and J is TRBJ2-7; possibly TRBD2 for D (6 bases). This TCR derives from an adult woman who had mild COVID-19 (a few samples of this study predate the infection). Cell type and time point are not known. Material for sequencing was PBMCs or a T cell subset sorted from them (not recorded which). Here the CDR3 reads CSANVGTGAYEQYF. DNA for the CDR3: TGCAGTGCTAACGTGGGGACGGGGGCCTACGAGCAGTACTTC.